Listed here are 6 T cell receptor beta chains from one sample, sequenced in a study of beta chain features in type 1 diabetes. Sequencing targeted expressed TCRB transcripts, as all isolated RNA had been reverse transcribed. Generated by immunoSEQ multiplex PCR, the TCRdb table keeps only in-frame clones and is missing some. The sample carries under 400,000 clones, about 15% recorded once. Sequencing input: central memory CD4+ T cells from blood. The source is a man aged 25 to 40 in good health.

The chain recombines TRBV27 with TRBJ2-7; 10 nucleotides align to TRBD1. The length of the CDR3 is 15 residues. With 6 bases clipped from V and 4 bases from J, the junction kept 9 bases outside the gene matches. The germline V gene encodes CDR1 MNHEY and CDR2 SMNVEV (reference sequence). The CDR3 DNA is TGTGCCAGCAGGCCCCCGGGACAGGGGATATACGAGCAGTACTTC. Its protein product is CASRPPGQGIYEQYF.

This chain joins TRBV6-4 and TRBJ2-1; D is perhaps TRBD1 (6 bases). CDR1 MRHNA and CDR2 SNTAGT come from the germline V gene. This CDR3 comprises 18 residues. V shed 6 bases and J shed 7 bases, with 28 bases lying between them. This CDR3 reads CASSDLVTGYGQSNEQFF. The DNA for the CDR3 is TGTGCCAGCAGCGATCTAGTAACAGGGTACGGTCAGTCAAATGAGCAGTTCTTC.

This chain uses TRBV4-3 with TRBJ1-5, with D maybe TRBD1 (6 bases). CDR1 and CDR2 (germline): LGHNA, YSLEER. V was cut by 0 bases and J by 5 bases, with 11 bases left in between. There are 15 residues in the CDR3. CDR3 amino acids: CASSQDRGGDQPQHF. The CDR3 DNA is TGCGCCAGCAGCCAAGATAGGGGGGGAGATCAGCCCCAGCATTTT.

This clone came up a few times. This rearrangement joins TRBV5-1 to TRBJ2-5; 7 bases map to TRBD1. The CDR3 is made up of 15 amino acids. Germline loops: CDR1 SGHRS, CDR2 YFSETQ. J gave up 1 base and V 5 bases, and 8 bases lay outside the gene matches. The CDR3 spells CASRYGTAAQETQYF. As DNA, the CDR3 is TGCGCCAGCAGATACGGGACAGCGGCCCAAGAGACCCAGTACTTC.

The chain combines TRBV6-6 with TRBJ2-3, with 7 bases aligning to TRBD1. Germline CDR1 reads MNHNY; CDR2 reads SVGAGI (reference sequence). This CDR3 contains 15 residues. The junction had 4 bases not matched to a gene; V was cut back by 2 bases and J by 2 bases. The CDR3 sequence: CASSYEGAITDTQYF. The DNA of the CDR3 is TGTGCCAGCAGTTACGAGGGGGCGATCACAGATACGCAGTATTTT.

The chain carries TRBV6-5 and TRBJ1-5; 7 bases agree with TRBD1. The ends lost 6 bases at V and 2 bases at J; junction bases unmatched: 7. The CDR3 totals 15 residues. Germline V lookup: CDR1 MNHEY, CDR2 SVGAGI. The CDR3 spells CASSLGTVGNQPQHF. The CDR3 bases are TGTGCCAGCAGCCTAGGGACAGTCGGCAATCAGCCCCAGCATTTT.